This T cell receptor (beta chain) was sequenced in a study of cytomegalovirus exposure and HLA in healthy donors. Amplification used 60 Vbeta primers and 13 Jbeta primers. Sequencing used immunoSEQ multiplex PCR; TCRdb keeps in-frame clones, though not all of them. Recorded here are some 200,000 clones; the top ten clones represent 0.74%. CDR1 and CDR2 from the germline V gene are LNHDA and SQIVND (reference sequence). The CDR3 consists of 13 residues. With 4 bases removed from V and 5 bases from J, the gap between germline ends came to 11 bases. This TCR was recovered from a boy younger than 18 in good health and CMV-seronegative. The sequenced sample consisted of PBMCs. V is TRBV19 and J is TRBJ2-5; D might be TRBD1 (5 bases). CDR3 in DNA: TGTGCCAGTAGTACTTTGGGGCCTGAGACCCAGTACTTC. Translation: CASSTLGPETQYF.